This T cell receptor beta chain derives from a study of cytomegalovirus exposure and HLA in healthy donors. Notes on the study in general: Most TCR sequences were uncommon, yet certain public TCRs appeared in many donors. In an earlier analysis, most TCR beta V segments were productive about 87% or about 30% of the time.

Primers for the PCR totalled 60 Vbeta and 13 Jbeta. Profiled with immunoSEQ multiplex PCR; TCRdb holds only in-frame clones, not every one. The sample includes tens of thousands of clones, 75% of them seen just once. Each donor was healthy, and each was a bone marrow donor. Regarding this clone: The antigen is unknown.

Sequencing used PBMCs. The receptor's source is a man aged 60 to 69 in good health and CMV-seropositive.

Written as DNA, the CDR3 is TGTGCCAGCACCATTTGGGGGACAGGTGGAGATACGCAGTATTTT. Its protein is CASTIWGTGGDTQYF. The V gene is TRBV7-9, the J gene TRBJ2-3; 8 bases line up with TRBD1. The junction had 11 bases not matched to a gene; V was cut back by 7 bases and J by 5 bases. CDR1 SEHNR and CDR2 FQNEAQ come from the germline V gene (reference sequence). The CDR3 consists of 15 residues.